Below, 17 T cell receptor beta chains from the same sample are listed, as sequenced in a study of CD8 T cells in Susac syndrome. Roughly 0.45 to 1 ug RNA was reverse transcribed with random hexamers. TCRdb processed the immunoSEQ multiplex PCR reads anew with MiXCR; each CDR3 protein has one entry. The profile covers 200,000 to 300,000 distinct CDR3 sequences, with 85% to 95% appearing a single time and 0.06% to 0.08% taken by the ten largest. The sample comprised CD4+ T cells from PBMCs. All receptors come from a human donor with multiple sclerosis.

This rearrangement joins TRBV27 to TRBJ2-2; 10 positions agree with TRBD2. The CDR3 totals 15 residues. V dropped 8 bases and J dropped 5; count of bases not matched to a gene: 8. Germline CDR1 MNHEY, CDR2 SMNVEV (reference sequence). In nucleotides, the CDR3 is TGTGCCAGCGGGTGGAGCGGGAGGGGGACCGGGGAGCTGTTTTTT. Its translation is CASGWSGRGTGELFF.

The CDR3 spells CASSLGQINTGELFF. The CDR3 nucleotides read TGTGCCAGCAGTTTGGGGCAGATAAACACCGGGGAGCTGTTTTTT. The chain joins TRBV27 to TRBJ2-2; TRBD1 might be the D (5 bases). Germline V gene sequence: CDR1 MNHEY, CDR2 SMNVEV (reference sequence). Trimming removed 3 bases at V and 2 bases at J, with 10 bases between. The CDR3 spans 15 residues.

The gene calls are TRBV6-4 and TRBJ2-3; TRBD2 matches at 16 bases. Trimming at V came to 4 bases and at J to 7 bases, leaving 8 bases not matched to a gene. Germline V lookup: CDR1 MRHNA, CDR2 SNTAGT. The CDR3 is made up of 17 amino acids. The CDR3 here is CASSVYGTSGGVNTQYF. The CDR3 bases are TGTGCCAGCAGTGTCTACGGGACTAGCGGGGGGGTGAATACGCAGTATTTT.

The chain combines TRBV27 with TRBJ2-5; 7 nucleotides agree with TRBD1. This CDR3 contains 13 residues. J lost 5 bases, V lost 4 bases, and 4 bases had no gene match. Per germline, CDR1 MNHEY and CDR2 SMNVEV (reference sequence). The CDR3 region has the DNA TGTGCCAGCAGTTGGGACAGTGGGGAGACCCAGTACTTC. It is translated as CASSWDSGETQYF.

The V call is TRBV19, the J call TRBJ1-1, with D perhaps TRBD1 (6 bases). The CDR3 is 14 residues long. Trimming shortened V by 7 bases and J by 2 bases, and 14 bases separated the two germline ends. Looked up from germline, CDR1 is LNHDA and CDR2 is SQIVND (reference sequence). The CDR3 is CASKGGGANTEAFF. The CDR3 nucleotides are TGTGCCAGTAAAGGGGGAGGGGCCAACACTGAAGCTTTCTTT.

The rearrangement links TRBV6-1 to TRBJ1-2, with a possible D match to TRBD1 (5 bases). V lost 5 bases and J lost 7, with 20 bases in between. This CDR3 is built from 15 residues. Per germline, CDR1 MNHNS and CDR2 SASEGT. CDR3 in amino acids: CASSPQRETGGGYTF. The CDR3 DNA reads TGTGCCAGCAGTCCTCAGCGGGAGACGGGGGGTGGCTACACCTTC.

This clonotype has only one observation. This chain uses TRBV29-1 with TRBJ2-3; 8 bases line up with TRBD2. Germline V gene data show CDR1 as SQVTM and CDR2 as ANQGSEA. CDR3 length: 14 residues. After removal of 6 bases from V and 2 bases from J, the junction contained 7 bases not matched to a gene. Here the CDR3 DNA reads TGCAGCGTAGACACTAGCGGTATCACAGATACGCAGTATTTT. Encoded protein: CSVDTSGITDTQYF.

This clonotype appeared a single time. The rearrangement links TRBV29-1 to TRBJ2-3; D is possibly TRBD2 (6 bases). Germline lookup yields CDR1 SQVTM and CDR2 ANQGSEA. There are 14 residues in the CDR3. Trimming removed 4 bases from V and 6 bases from J, with 17 bases in between. The CDR3 DNA reads TGCAGCGTTGTAATGACGGGGGTCCCGGATACGCAGTATTTT. This codes for CSVVMTGVPDTQYF.

This clonotype turned up a few times. The V call is TRBV24-1, the J call TRBJ1-1, with D hard to call. Trimming removed 9 bases at V and 1 base at J, with 11 bases between. Germline CDR1 reads KGHDR; CDR2 reads SFDVKD. The CDR3 extends over 13 amino acids. The CDR3 DNA sequence: TGTGCCACCGGGAACTGGAAGAACACTGAAGCTTTCTTT. Encoded protein: CATGNWKNTEAFF.

J is TRBJ1-1 and V is TRBV4-1; the D gene is possibly TRBD1 (5 bases). This CDR3 region has 15 residues. CDR1 is MGHRA and CDR2 is YSYEKL in the germline V gene. With 2 bases removed from V and 4 bases from J, the gap between germline ends came to 14 bases. In nucleotides, the CDR3 is TGCGCCAGCAGCCAAAGAGGTAGAGGGGTCACTGAAGCTTTCTTT. As protein: CASSQRGRGVTEAFF.

The V call is TRBV27, the J call TRBJ2-7; 12 bases fit TRBD2. V shed 8 bases, J shed 6 bases, and the junction held 8 bases outside the gene matches. The CDR3 length is 14 residues. The germline CDR1 and CDR2 sequences are MNHEY and SMNVEV (reference sequence). The CDR3 here is CASFGLAGGCEQYV. In DNA, the CDR3 is TGTGCCAGCTTTGGGCTAGCGGGAGGGTGCGAGCAGTACGTC.

This chain connects TRBV5-1 to TRBJ2-5; 10 positions match TRBD2. CDR3 length: 15 residues. The trim removed 1 base at V and 5 bases at J, leaving 5 bases unmatched. The germline V gene has CDR1 SGHRS and CDR2 YFSETQ. The CDR3 loop reads CASSLLASGSETQYF. The CDR3, as DNA: TGCGCCAGCAGCTTGCTGGCTAGCGGGAGTGAGACCCAGTACTTC.

This chain joins TRBV15 and TRBJ2-5; perhaps D is TRBD1 or TRBD2 (5 bases each). Germline CDR1 is LNHNV and CDR2 is YYDKDF (reference sequence). The CDR3 loop spans 14 amino acids. Trimming took off 0 bases at V and 4 bases at J, with 9 bases between the two ends. The CDR3 is CATSRDFGGETQYF. The DNA of the CDR3 is TGTGCCACCAGCAGAGATTTTGGGGGAGAGACCCAGTACTTC. Full variable domain (missing parts from reference TRBV15 and TRBJ2-5): DAMVIQNPRYQVTQFGKPVTLSCSQTLNHNVMYWYQQKSSQAPKLLFHYYDKDFNNEADTPDNFQSRRPNTSFCFLDIRSPGLGDTAMYLCATSRDFGGETQYFGPGTRLLVL.

This clonotype has a single count. The chain couples TRBV20-1 to TRBJ2-7; 11 bases match TRBD2. The germline CDR1 and CDR2 sequences are DFQATT and SNEGSKA (reference sequence). The CDR3 spans 15 residues. Unmatched junction bases numbered 11, after V lost 6 bases and J lost 4 bases. The CDR3 region is CSAAPPGTSGYEQYV. For the CDR3, the DNA is TGCAGTGCGGCTCCCCCCGGGACTAGCGGATACGAGCAGTACGTC.

CDR3: CSAVRPVFGRGELFF. In nucleotides, the CDR3 is TGCAGTGCGGTCAGGCCCGTATTTGGTAGAGGGGAGCTGTTTTTT. The gene calls are TRBV20-1 and TRBJ2-2; no reliable D call. The germline CDR1 and CDR2 sequences are DFQATT and SNEGSKA (reference sequence). Trimming removed 6 bases at V and 8 bases at J, with 22 bases between. The CDR3 contains 15 residues.

V and J are TRBV6-1 and TRBJ1-4, with D possibly TRBD1 on 5 matching bases. This CDR3 contains 16 residues. V was shortened by 0 bases and J by 6 bases, with 14 bases between the two germline ends. Germline V gene data show CDR1 as MNHNS and CDR2 as SASEGT. The CDR3 nucleotides are TGTGCCAGCAGTGAAGCGTTACCCAGGGAGGATGAAAAACTGTTTTTT. Translated, it gives CASSEALPREDEKLFF.

The gene calls are TRBV9 and TRBJ2-2; 7 nucleotides align to TRBD1. Germline V gene lookup returns CDR1 SGDLS and CDR2 YYNGEE. The CDR3 loop spans 15 amino acids. The V gene end was trimmed by 4 bases and the J gene end by 6 bases; junction bases not matched to a gene: 9. The CDR3 DNA follows: TGTGCCAGCAGCACCGGGGACAGTGTACCCGGGGAGCTGTTTTTT. Its protein is CASSTGDSVPGELFF. Full variable domain (outside the CDR3, taken from reference TRBV9 and TRBJ2-2): DSGVTQTPKHLITATGQRVTLRCSPRSGDLSVYWYQQSLDQGLQFLIQYYNGEERAKGNILERFSAQQFPDLHSELNLSSLELGDSALYFCASSTGDSVPGELFFGEGSRLTVL.